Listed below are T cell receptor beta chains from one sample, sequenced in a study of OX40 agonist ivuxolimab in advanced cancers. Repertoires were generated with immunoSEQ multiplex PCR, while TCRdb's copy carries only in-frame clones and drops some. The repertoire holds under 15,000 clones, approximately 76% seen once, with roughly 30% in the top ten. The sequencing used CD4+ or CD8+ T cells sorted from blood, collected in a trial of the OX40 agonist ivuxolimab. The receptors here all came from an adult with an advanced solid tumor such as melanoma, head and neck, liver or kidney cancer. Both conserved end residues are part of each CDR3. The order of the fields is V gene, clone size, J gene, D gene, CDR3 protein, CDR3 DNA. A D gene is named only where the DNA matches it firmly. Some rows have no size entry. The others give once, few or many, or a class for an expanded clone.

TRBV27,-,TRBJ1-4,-,CASSLGFLGKLFF,TGTGCCAGCAGTTTGGGATTTTTGGGAAAACTGTTTTTT
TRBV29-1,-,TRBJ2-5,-,CSHGTLQETQYF,TGCAGCCACGGGACTCTCCAAGAGACCCAGTACTTC
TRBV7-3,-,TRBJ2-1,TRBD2,CASSLGTSGYNEQFF,TGTGCCAGCAGCTTAGGGACTAGCGGATACAATGAGCAGTTCTTC
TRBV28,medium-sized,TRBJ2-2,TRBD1,CASSFRGTGELFF,TGTGCCAGCTCCTTCAGGGGGACCGGGGAGCTGTTTTTT
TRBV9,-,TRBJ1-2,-,CASSVGLGIDYGYTF,TGTGCCAGCAGCGTAGGGTTGGGCATCGACTATGGCTACACCTTC
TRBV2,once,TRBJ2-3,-,CASEAKAVYTDTQYF,TGTGCCAGCGAAGCCAAGGCCGTCTACACAGATACGCAGTATTTT
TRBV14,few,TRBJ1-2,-,CASSQERGINYGYTF,TGTGCCAGCAGCCAAGAGAGAGGCATAAACTATGGCTACACCTTC
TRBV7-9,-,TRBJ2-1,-,CASLLTVVGSYNEQFF,TGTGCCAGCCTCCTGACAGTAGTGGGCTCCTACAATGAGCAGTTCTTC
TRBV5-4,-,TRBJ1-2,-,CASSWSAASGYTF,TGTGCCAGCAGCTGGTCGGCTGCCAGCGGCTACACCTTC
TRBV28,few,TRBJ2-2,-,CASSGGFFTGELFF,TGTGCCAGCAGTGGGGGATTTTTCACCGGGGAGCTGTTTTTT
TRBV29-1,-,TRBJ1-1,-,CSVEDTGPIEAFF,TGCAGCGTTGAGGACACAGGGCCGATTGAAGCTTTCTTT
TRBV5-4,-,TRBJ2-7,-,CASSPGTGAYEQYF,TGTGCCAGCAGCCCCGGGACGGGAGCCTACGAGCAGTACTTC
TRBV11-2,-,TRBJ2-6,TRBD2,CASSRGGANSGANVLTF,TGTGCCAGCAGCCGGGGAGGGGCGAACTCTGGGGCCAACGTCCTGACTTTC
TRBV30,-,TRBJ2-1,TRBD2,CAWTDAGGLPNRNEQFF,TGTGCCTGGACTGACGCGGGAGGCCTCCCTAATCGCAATGAGCAGTTCTTC
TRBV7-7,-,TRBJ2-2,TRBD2,CASSLDLREITGELFF,TGTGCTAGCAGCTTAGATCTGCGGGAGATCACCGGGGAGCTGTTTTTT
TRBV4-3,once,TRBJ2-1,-,CASSQLGQGSYNEQFF,TGCGCCAGCAGCCAACTCGGACAAGGTTCCTACAATGAGCAGTTCTTC
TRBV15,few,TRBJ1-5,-,CATARQQPQHF,TGTGCCACCGCCCGACAGCAGCCCCAGCATTTT
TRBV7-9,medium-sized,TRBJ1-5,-,CASSSTTAGDQPQHF,TGTGCCAGCAGCTCGACGACAGCCGGGGATCAGCCCCAGCATTTT
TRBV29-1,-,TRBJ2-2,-,CSVSGGTGELFF,TGCAGCGTTTCAGGCGGCACCGGGGAGCTGTTTTTT
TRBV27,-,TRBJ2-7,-,CASSLTGPYEQYF,TGTGCCAGCAGTTTAACCGGGCCCTACGAGCAGTACTTC
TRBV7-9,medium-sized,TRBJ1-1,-,CASSPASFNTEAFF,TGTGCCAGCAGTCCCGCCAGCTTTAACACTGAAGCTTTCTTT
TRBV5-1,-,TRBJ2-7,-,CASSHSYEQYF,TGCGCCAGCAGCCACTCCTACGAGCAGTACTTC
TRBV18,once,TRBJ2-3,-,CASSPEGSPTDTQYF,TGTGCCAGCTCACCGGAAGGGTCGCCCACAGATACGCAGTATTTT
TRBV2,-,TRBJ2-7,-,CASSVARYYEQYF,TGTGCCAGCAGTGTGGCCAGATACTACGAGCAGTACTTC
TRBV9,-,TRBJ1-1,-,CASSVGSGLNTEAFF,TGTGCCAGCAGCGTAGGGTCGGGTTTGAACACTGAAGCTTTCTTT
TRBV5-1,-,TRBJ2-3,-,CASSAGTYTDTQYF,TGCGCCAGCAGCGCCGGGACTTACACAGATACGCAGTATTTT
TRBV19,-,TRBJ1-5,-,CASSIWAKGPNQPQHF,TGTGCCAGTAGTATTTGGGCCAAGGGTCCCAATCAGCCCCAGCATTTT
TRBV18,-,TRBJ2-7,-,CASSPLTGTTYEQYF,TGTGCCAGCTCACCATTGACAGGAACTACCTACGAGCAGTACTTC
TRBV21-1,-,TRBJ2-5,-,CASSPAGGPIDGETQYF,TGTGCCAGCAGTCCAGCAGGAGGGCCCATCGATGGAGAGACCCAGTACTTC